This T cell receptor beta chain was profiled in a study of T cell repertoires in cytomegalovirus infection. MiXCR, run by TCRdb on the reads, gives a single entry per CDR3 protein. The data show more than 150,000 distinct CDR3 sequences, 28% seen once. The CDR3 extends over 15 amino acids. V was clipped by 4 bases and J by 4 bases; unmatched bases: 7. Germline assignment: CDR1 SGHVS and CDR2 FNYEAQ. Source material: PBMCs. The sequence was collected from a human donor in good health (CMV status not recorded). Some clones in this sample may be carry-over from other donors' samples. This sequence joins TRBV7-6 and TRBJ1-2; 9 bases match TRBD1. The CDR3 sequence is CASSSGTGSGYGYTF. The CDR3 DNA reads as TGTGCCAGCAGCTCCGGGACAGGGTCGGGCTATGGCTACACCTTC. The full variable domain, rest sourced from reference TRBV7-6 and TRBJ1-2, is GAGVSQSPRYKVTKRGQDVALRCDPISGHVSLYWYRQALGQGPEFLTYFNYEAQQDKSGLPNDRFSAERPEGSISTLTIQRTEQRDSAMYRCASSSGTGSGYGYTFGSGTRLTVV.